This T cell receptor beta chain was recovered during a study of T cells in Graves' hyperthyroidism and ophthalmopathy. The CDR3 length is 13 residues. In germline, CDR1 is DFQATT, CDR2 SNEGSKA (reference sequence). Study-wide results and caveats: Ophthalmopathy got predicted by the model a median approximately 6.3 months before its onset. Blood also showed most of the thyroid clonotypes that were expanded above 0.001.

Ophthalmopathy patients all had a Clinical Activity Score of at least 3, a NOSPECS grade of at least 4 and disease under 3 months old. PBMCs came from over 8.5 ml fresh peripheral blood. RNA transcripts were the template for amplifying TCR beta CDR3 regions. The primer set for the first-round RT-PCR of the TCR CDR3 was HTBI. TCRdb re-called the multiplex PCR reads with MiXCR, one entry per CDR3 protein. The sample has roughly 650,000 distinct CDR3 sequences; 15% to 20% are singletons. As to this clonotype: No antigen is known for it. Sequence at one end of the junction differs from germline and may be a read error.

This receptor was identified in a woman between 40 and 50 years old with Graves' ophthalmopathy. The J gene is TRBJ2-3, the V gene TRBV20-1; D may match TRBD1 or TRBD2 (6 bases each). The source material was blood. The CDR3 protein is CNARGGGSDTQYF. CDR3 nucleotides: TGCAATGCTAGAGGAGGGGGGTCAGATACGCAGTATTTT.